This TCR beta chain was captured by sequencing in a study of OX40 agonist ivuxolimab in advanced cancers. The wider study: Subjects had a mean age of around 60 years, with a range of 23 to 79; around 80% were male. Of the participants, under 50% had some prior anti-PD-1, anti-PD-L1 or anti-CTLA-4 therapy, which was allowed.

The assay was immunoSEQ multiplex PCR, and TCRdb's table has in-frame clones only and misses some. In the table there are about 64,000 clones, around 84% of which are singletons. Findings and caveats of the study: The antigen specificity of the peripheral T cells (those that were expanded) was not determined.

This clone was recorded many times. The antigen is not known. CDR3 size: 15 residues. Germline V lookup: CDR1 MNHEY, CDR2 SVGAGI. Unmatched junction bases numbered 5, after V lost 5 bases and J lost 5 bases. Sequencing was performed on CD4+ or CD8+ T cells sorted from blood, taken in a trial of the OX40 agonist ivuxolimab. V is TRBV6-5 and J is TRBJ2-1, with 11 bases fitting TRBD2. This TCR came from an adult with an advanced solid tumor such as melanoma, head and neck, liver or kidney cancer. CDR3 coding DNA: TGTGCCAGCAGTGCACCGGGACTAGCGGACAATGAGCAGTTCTTC. Translating it yields CASSAPGLADNEQFF.